Sequencing of this T cell receptor beta chain was carried out in a study of blood T cells in healthy people across ages. This clonotype was seen a few times. With a J-beta primer mix and a sample-barcoded 5' primer, a second PCR ran about 7 to 12 cycles. TCRdb ran MiXCR on the 5' RACE reads and lists one entry per CDR3 protein. Of fewer than 750,000 distinct CDR3 sequences in the sample, 40% to 65% were seen once. Peripheral blood samples of roughly 9.9 milliliters were drawn from each donor. In germline, CDR1 is MGHRA, CDR2 YSYEKL. The V end was cut by 6 bases, the J end by 4 bases, with 6 bases between. This CDR3 is built from 12 residues.

The TCR was taken from an elderly woman in good health. This chain connects TRBV4-1 to TRBJ2-2, with a possible D match to TRBD2 (6 bases). The sample taken for sequencing was blood. DNA of the CDR3: TGCGCCAGCAGGGGAGGCACCGGGGAGCTGTTTTTT. It encodes CASRGGTGELFF.